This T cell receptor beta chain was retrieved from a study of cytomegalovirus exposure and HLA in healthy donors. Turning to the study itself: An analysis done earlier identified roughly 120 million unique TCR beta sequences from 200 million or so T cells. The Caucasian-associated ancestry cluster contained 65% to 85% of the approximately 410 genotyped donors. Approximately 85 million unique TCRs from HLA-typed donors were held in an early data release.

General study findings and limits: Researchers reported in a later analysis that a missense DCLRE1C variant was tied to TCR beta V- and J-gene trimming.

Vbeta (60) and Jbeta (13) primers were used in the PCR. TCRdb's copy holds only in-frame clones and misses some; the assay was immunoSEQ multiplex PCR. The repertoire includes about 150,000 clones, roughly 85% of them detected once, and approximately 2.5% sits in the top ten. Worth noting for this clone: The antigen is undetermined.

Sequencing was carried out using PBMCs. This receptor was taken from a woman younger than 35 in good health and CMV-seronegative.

The CDR3 is CASTETGGYNEQFF. CDR3 DNA sequence: TGTGCCAGCACCGAAACCGGGGGCTACAATGAGCAGTTCTTC. This chain connects TRBV27 to TRBJ2-1; D perhaps matches TRBD2 (6 bases). Germline CDR1 and CDR2: MNHEY and SMNVEV (reference sequence). The CDR3 spans 14 residues. V was trimmed by 7 bases and J by 3 bases, leaving 13 bases between them.